The 32 T cell receptor beta chains below all came from one sample that was sequenced in a study of vaccination and CD4 T cells after COVID-19. As for treatment: roughly 11-day PBMC culture with coronavirus spike peptide pools or control peptides (ViraFEST assay). Sequencing of cultured CD4+ T cell DNA used the Oncomine TCR Beta short-read assay. TCRdb reprocessed the PCR reads with MiXCR, giving one entry per CDR3 protein. The table lists 6,000 to 6,500 distinct CDR3 sequences, around 33% of them singletons, with 10% to 13% in the top ten. These receptors are not linked to any known antigen. Sequenced material: CD4+ T cells from blood, cultured in vitro, taken after SARS-CoV-2 vaccination. The receptors originated from a human donor who had recovered from COVID-19.

V gene TRBV15 combines with J gene TRBJ2-7; D might be TRBD1 or TRBD2, each matching 5 bases. The CDR3 spans 16 residues. V lost 5 bases, J lost 3 bases, and 20 bases lay in between. CDR1 and CDR2 from the germline V gene are LNHNV and YYDKDF (reference sequence). CDR3: CATSLDIGTRHYEQYF. The CDR3, as DNA: TGTGCCACCAGCTTAGACATCGGGACCAGGCACTACGAGCAGTACTTC.

This clonotype counts as medium-sized. The J gene is TRBJ1-2, the V gene TRBV6-5; 7 nucleotides agree with TRBD1. The germline V gene encodes CDR1 MNHEY and CDR2 SVGAGI. The CDR3 contains 15 residues. The junction had 11 bases not matched to a gene; V was cut back by 4 bases and J by 6 bases. The CDR3 spells CASSSRGGGLNGYTF. In DNA, the CDR3 is TGTGCCAGCAGTTCCCGCGGAGGGGGCTTGAATGGCTACACCTTC.

This clonotype was picked up a small number of times. The chain combines TRBV7-2 with TRBJ2-5, with D perhaps given as TRBD1 or TRBD2 (5 bases each). The CDR3 runs 15 residues. V was shortened by 0 bases and J by 5 bases, with 13 bases between the two germline ends. Germline V lookup: CDR1 SGHTA, CDR2 FQGNSA. CDR3 in amino acids: CASSLAAGAEETQYF. The DNA of the CDR3 is TGTGCCAGCAGCTTAGCCGCCGGGGCAGAGGAGACCCAGTACTTC. The full variable domain, rest sourced from reference TRBV7-2 and TRBJ2-5, is GAGVSQSPSNKVTEKGKDVELRCDPISGHTALYWYRQSLGQGLEFLIYFQGNSAPDKSGLPSDRFSAERTGGSVSTLTIQRTQQEDSAVYLCASSLAAGAEETQYFGPGTRLLVL.

J is TRBJ2-3 and V is TRBV7-2; TRBD1 might be the D (6 bases). Germline values: CDR1 SGHTA, CDR2 FQGNSA. With 4 bases removed from V and 3 bases from J, the gap between germline ends came to 14 bases. The CDR3 has 15 amino acids. CDR3 sequence reads: CASSSPDRQTDTQYF. The CDR3 DNA is TGTGCCAGCAGCTCCCCGGACAGACAGACAGATACGCAGTATTTT. The full variable domain, with the rest looked up from reference TRBV7-2 and TRBJ2-3, is GAGVSQSPSNKVTEKGKDVELRCDPISGHTALYWYRQSLGQGLEFLIYFQGNSAPDKSGLPSDRFSAERTGGSVSTLTIQRTQQEDSAVYLCASSSPDRQTDTQYFGPGTRLTVL.

Turning to this clonotype: A much larger clone lies one base from this, so it may be a read error. The chain employs TRBV28 and TRBJ2-1; 13 bases fit TRBD2. Per the germline V gene, CDR1 is MDHEN and CDR2 is SYDVKM. The CDR3 loop spans 18 amino acids. The V and J ends lost 2 bases and 10 bases, in that order; junction bases with no gene match: 14. CDR3 residues: CASSLLGTSGTSSYEQFF. CDR3 sequence (DNA): TGTGCCAGCAGTTTACTCGGGACTAGCGGGACGAGCTCCTACGAGCAGTTCTTC. Looking up the rest from reference TRBV28 and TRBJ2-1 gives the full variable domain: DVKVTQSSRYLVKRTGEKVFLECVQDMDHENMFWYRQDPGLGLRLIYFSYDVKMKEKGDIPEGYSVSREKKERFSLILESASTNQTSMYLCASSLLGTSGTSSYEQFFGPGTRLTVL.

A few counts support this clonotype. J is TRBJ1-3 and V is TRBV20-1, with 7 positions matching TRBD1. V lost 6 bases to trimming and J lost 2 bases; unmatched junction nucleotides: 10. There are 15 residues in the CDR3. The germline CDR1 and CDR2 sequences are DFQATT and SNEGSKA (reference sequence). Here the CDR3 DNA reads TGCAGTGCGCAAAGCCGGGACAGCGCTGGAAACACCATATATTTT. Protein product: CSAQSRDSAGNTIYF.

The rearrangement links TRBV29-1 to TRBJ2-1; D may be TRBD2 (6 bases). The CDR3 spans 15 residues. CDR1 and CDR2 (germline): SQVTM, ANQGSEA. The V and J ends lost 7 bases and 0 bases respectively, with 16 bases between them. In nucleotides, the CDR3 is TGCAGCGCTCCGACTAGTTATTACTCCTACAATGAGCAGTTCTTC. Translating gives CSAPTSYYSYNEQFF.

This clonotype was seen just once. The genes are TRBV5-1 and TRBJ2-7; 11 bases line up with TRBD1. The CDR3 has 16 residues. J was trimmed by 2 bases and V by 4 bases; bases with no gene match: 8. CDR1 and CDR2 from the germline V gene are SGHRS and YFSETQ. This chain's CDR3 is CASSPRGQGDPYEQYF. The DNA for the CDR3 is TGCGCCAGCAGCCCACGGGGACAGGGGGATCCCTACGAGCAGTACTTC.

The chain carries TRBV19 and TRBJ2-7; D is perhaps TRBD1 or TRBD2 (6 bases each). Trimming left V 6 bases short and J 2 bases short, with 17 bases between. CDR1 is LNHDA and CDR2 is SQIVND in the germline V gene (reference sequence). CDR3 length equals 15 residues. CDR3 in DNA: TGTGCCAGTAGGCCTAGGGGGGCCTATGCCTACGAGCAGTACTTC. Its translation is CASRPRGAYAYEQYF.

This clonotype was counted only a few times. The chain joins TRBV24-1 to TRBJ2-5; no firm D call. The CDR3 is 16 amino acids. From germline, CDR1 is KGHDR and CDR2 SFDVKD. V was shortened by 2 bases and J by 1 base, with 13 bases between the two germline ends. DNA of the CDR3: TGTGCCACCAGTGATTCCGGACGGAAATCCCAAGAGACCCAGTACTTC. Translating gives CATSDSGRKSQETQYF.

This chain links TRBV27 with TRBJ2-1, with 14 positions matching TRBD2. After removal of 5 bases from V and 9 bases from J, the junction contained 9 bases not matched to a gene. The CDR3 contains 16 residues. CDR1 is MNHEY, CDR2 SMNVEV, per germline (reference sequence). CDR3 in DNA: TGTGCCAGCAGTCGCGGGACTAGCGGGAGTAGGGTTGAGCAGTTCTTC. It encodes CASSRGTSGSRVEQFF.

This sequence joins TRBV11-3 and TRBJ2-5; no clear D gene. The CDR3 spans 12 residues. Germline CDR1 and CDR2: SGHNT and YENEEA. V was trimmed by 2 bases and J by 4 bases, leaving 5 bases between them. CDR3: CASSLSPETQYF. The CDR3 DNA reads as TGTGCCAGCAGCTTATCTCCAGAGACCCAGTACTTC.

The V call is TRBV6-5, the J call TRBJ1-6; unclear D gene. Germline-derived CDR1 and CDR2 are MNHEY and SVGAGI. Trimming removed 0 bases from V and 8 bases from J, with 11 bases in between. The CDR3 has 15 amino acids. CDR3 region: CASSYSALRDSPLHF. The CDR3, as DNA: TGTGCCAGCAGTTACTCGGCCTTACGAGATTCACCCCTCCACTTT.

In this sample, this clonotype turned up a few times. The J gene is TRBJ2-1, the V gene TRBV15; no clear D gene. V lost 1 base and J 0 bases, leaving 10 bases between the germline ends. This CDR3 has 16 amino acids. The germline V gene encodes CDR1 LNHNV and CDR2 YYDKDF (reference sequence). CDR3 protein: CATSRGGRSSYNEQFF. The DNA of the CDR3 is TGTGCCACCAGCAGAGGAGGAAGGAGCTCCTACAATGAGCAGTTCTTC.

The V call is TRBV4-2, the J call TRBJ2-5, with D unclear. CDR1 is LGHNA and CDR2 is YNFKEQ in the germline V gene. Deletions cut 0 bases from V and 3 bases from J, with 8 bases between. The CDR3 spans 14 residues. DNA of the CDR3: TGTGCCAGCAGCCAAGAGGAGAGTAAAGAGACCCAGTACTTC. It encodes CASSQEESKETQYF.

The V call is TRBV7-2, the J call TRBJ1-2; 9 bases fit TRBD1. The V gene's germline CDR1 is SGHTA and CDR2 FQGNSA. V dropped 7 bases and J dropped 5; count of bases not matched to a gene: 8. The CDR3 sequence is 14 residues long. CDR3: CASTHDRGGYGYTF. Written as DNA, the CDR3 is TGTGCCAGCACCCACGACAGGGGGGGGTATGGCTACACCTTC.

This chain links TRBV6-1 with TRBJ1-1, with TRBD1 as a possible D gene (5 bases). Germline V CDR1 and CDR2: MNHNS, SASEGT. V was shortened by 6 bases and J by 1 base, with 12 bases between the two germline ends. The CDR3 is made up of 14 amino acids. CDR3 coding DNA: TGTGCCAGCAGCCCGGGACGGCCGAACACTGAAGCTTTCTTT. Its translation is CASSPGRPNTEAFF.

This clonotype is medium-sized. J is TRBJ2-5 and V is TRBV20-1, with 12 bases lining up with TRBD2. The junction had 10 bases not matched to a gene; V was cut back by 0 bases and J by 5 bases. Germline V gives CDR1 DFQATT, CDR2 SNEGSKA (reference sequence). The CDR3 has 17 amino acids. The CDR3 spells CSARDVSSGRAEETQYF. The CDR3 region has the DNA TGCAGTGCTAGAGACGTGTCTAGCGGGAGGGCCGAGGAGACCCAGTACTTC.

The chain recombines TRBV5-4 with TRBJ2-5; 7 bases map to TRBD1. Germline V gives CDR1 SGHNT, CDR2 YYREEE (reference sequence). This CDR3 is built from 16 residues. J lost 5 bases, V lost 3 bases, and 13 bases had no gene match. The CDR3 sequence is CASSSGTERVRETQYF. The CDR3 bases are TGTGCCAGCAGCTCCGGGACAGAGCGAGTCAGGGAGACCCAGTACTTC. Complete variable domain (other parts from reference TRBV5-4 and TRBJ2-5): ETGVTQSPTHLIKTRGQQVTLRCSSQSGHNTVSWYQQALGQGPQFIFQYYREEENGRGNFPPRFSGLQFPNYSSELNVNALELDDSALYLCASSSGTERVRETQYFGPGTRLLVL.

This clonotype is medium-sized by share. This chain joins TRBV20-1 and TRBJ1-2; 10 nucleotides line up with TRBD1. V lost 0 bases and J lost 6; bases outside the gene matches: 10. This CDR3 spans 16 amino acids. Germline V gives CDR1 DFQATT, CDR2 SNEGSKA (reference sequence). The CDR3 here is CSARDHGQGGLDGYTF. CDR3 DNA: TGCAGTGCTAGAGATCACGGACAGGGGGGCTTGGATGGCTACACCTTC.

CDR3 nucleotide sequence: TGTGCCAGCAGTGCCTTGGCAACGACAGGGAAGGGGGAGACCCAGTACTTC. This gives the protein CASSALATTGKGETQYF. V is TRBV25-1 and J is TRBJ2-5; TRBD1 matches at 7 bases. Looked up from germline, CDR1 is MGHDK and CDR2 is SYGVNS. With 4 bases clipped from V and 5 bases from J, the junction kept 16 bases outside the gene matches. CDR3 length: 17 amino acids.

With regard to this clonotype: One end of the junction fails to match germline, which may point to a read error. The V gene is TRBV20-1, the J gene TRBJ2-7, with D perhaps matching TRBD1 (6 bases). Germline V gene lookup returns CDR1 DFQATT and CDR2 SNEGSKA (reference sequence). This CDR3 comprises 16 residues. The CDR3 region has the DNA TGCAGTGCTGGAGAGAGTACAGGGCGTCTAGCCTACGAGCAGTACTTC. Residues: CSAGESTGRLAYEQYF.

This clonotype is labeled as medium-sized. The V call is TRBV6-1, the J call TRBJ2-1; TRBD1 matches at 11 bases. V dropped 7 bases and J dropped 8; count of bases not matched to a gene: 22. This CDR3 comprises 19 residues. Germline CDR1 is MNHNS and CDR2 is SASEGT. The CDR3 nucleotides read TGTGCCAGCACGAATACGGGTAGTGAAGGACAGGGGGCGCTTTATGAGCAGTTCTTC. It codes for CASTNTGSEGQGALYEQFF.

By share, this clonotype counts as medium-sized (0.01 to 0.1%). This chain links TRBV7-9 with TRBJ2-7, with a possible D match to TRBD1 (5 bases). Germline V gene data show CDR1 as SEHNR and CDR2 as FQNEAQ (reference sequence). The CDR3 has 14 amino acids. The V end lost 1 base, the J end lost 7 bases, and 14 bases lay between the germline ends. For the CDR3, the DNA is TGTGCCAGCAGCTTAGAGATTGGGGCATGGGAGCAGTACTTC. Amino acids: CASSLEIGAWEQYF.

In this sample, this clonotype is medium-sized (0.01 to 0.1%). The genes are TRBV7-9 and TRBJ2-3; D not resolved. Germline CDR1 and CDR2: SEHNR and FQNEAQ (reference sequence). CDR3 length: 12 amino acids. V was clipped by 1 base and J by 6 bases, with 5 bases between them. CDR3 residues: CASSLVHDTQYF. The CDR3 nucleotides read TGTGCCAGCAGCTTAGTGCACGATACGCAGTATTTT.

The chain recombines TRBV24-1 with TRBJ2-5, with 11 positions matching TRBD2. Looked up from germline, CDR1 is KGHDR and CDR2 is SFDVKD. This CDR3 region has 15 residues. V shed 3 bases and J 3 bases; nucleotides not matched to a gene: 2. The CDR3 region has the DNA TGTGCCACCAGTGATCCGACTAGCGGGAAAGAGACCCAGTACTTC. As protein: CATSDPTSGKETQYF.

By share of the sample, this clonotype is medium-sized (0.01 to 0.1%). J is TRBJ2-1 and V is TRBV6-5, with D unclear. V dropped 2 bases and J dropped 5 bases, with 7 bases sitting between them. The V gene's germline CDR1 is MNHEY and CDR2 SVGAGI. The CDR3 length is 13 residues. The CDR3 DNA follows: TGTGCCAGCAGTTACAGGCTACACAATGAGCAGTTCTTC. It is translated as CASSYRLHNEQFF.

J is TRBJ2-5 and V is TRBV2; 9 bases fit TRBD2. Germline CDR1 reads SNHLY; CDR2 reads FYNNEI. The ends lost 7 bases at V and 5 bases at J; junction bases unmatched: 8. This CDR3 is built from 14 residues. The chain's CDR3 is CASIGGRAGETQYF. The CDR3 DNA reads as TGTGCCAGCATTGGCGGGAGGGCCGGGGAGACCCAGTACTTC.

The chain recombines TRBV28 with TRBJ1-2; D is unclear. The CDR3 has 14 amino acids. Deletions cut 1 base from V and 4 bases from J, with 10 bases between. Germline CDR1 MDHEN, CDR2 SYDVKM. The CDR3 spells CASSLYQAVYGYTF. CDR3 nucleotides: TGTGCCAGCAGTTTATATCAGGCCGTCTATGGCTACACCTTC.

This chain connects TRBV6-2 or TRBV6-3 to TRBJ1-5, with D uncertain. The germline V gene encodes CDR1 MNHEY and CDR2 SVGEGT. CDR3 length: 14 residues. V lost 7 bases and J 7 bases, leaving 17 bases between the germline ends. CDR3 loop: CASTNRDSQQPQHF. CDR3 sequence (DNA): TGTGCCAGCACCAACCGTGACTCGCAACAGCCCCAGCATTTT.

The V call is TRBV27, the J call TRBJ2-4; tentatively, D is TRBD2 (6 bases). The CDR3 loop spans 14 amino acids. Trimming took off 5 bases at V and 9 bases at J, with 17 bases between the two ends. Germline V CDR1 and CDR2: MNHEY, SMNVEV (reference sequence). The CDR3 here is CASSPTSNGGIQYF. CDR3 nucleotides: TGTGCCAGCAGTCCCACCTCTAACGGGGGCATTCAGTACTTC.

This clonotype was observed a single time. V and J are TRBV6-1 and TRBJ2-3; TRBD2 is a possible D gene (6 bases). Per the germline V gene, CDR1 is MNHNS and CDR2 is SASEGT. V lost 8 bases to trimming and J lost 8 bases, with 14 bases between them. The CDR3 length is 12 residues. This CDR3 is CASDSGTATQYF. The CDR3 DNA is TGTGCCAGCGACTCGGGGACTGCTACGCAGTATTTT.